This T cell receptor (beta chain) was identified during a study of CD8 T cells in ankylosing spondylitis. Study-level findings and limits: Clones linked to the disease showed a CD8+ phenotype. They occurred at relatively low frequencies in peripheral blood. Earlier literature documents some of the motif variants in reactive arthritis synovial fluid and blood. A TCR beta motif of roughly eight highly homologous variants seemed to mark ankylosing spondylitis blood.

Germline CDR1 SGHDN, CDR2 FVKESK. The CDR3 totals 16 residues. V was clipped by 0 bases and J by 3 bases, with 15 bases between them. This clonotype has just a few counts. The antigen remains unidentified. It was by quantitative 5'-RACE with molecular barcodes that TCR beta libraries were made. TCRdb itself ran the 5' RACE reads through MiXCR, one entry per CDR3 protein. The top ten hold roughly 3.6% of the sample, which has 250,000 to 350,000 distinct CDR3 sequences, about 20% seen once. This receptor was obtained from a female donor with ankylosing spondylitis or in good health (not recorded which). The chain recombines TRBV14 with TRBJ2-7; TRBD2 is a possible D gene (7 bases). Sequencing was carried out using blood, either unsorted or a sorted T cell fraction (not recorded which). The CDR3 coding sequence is TGTGCCAGCAGCCAAGATAATGGGGGGGCCTACTACGAGCAGTACTTC. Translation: CASSQDNGGAYYEQYF.